These 24 T cell receptor beta chains came from one sample sequenced in a study of blood T cell repertoires in COVID-19. Clones were sequenced by immunoSEQ multiplex PCR, and TCRdb holds only the in-frame ones, with some missing. This sample yields under 200,000 clones, of which roughly 88% are seen a single time; 2% to 3% belongs to the top ten. The sample consisted of peripheral blood. All receptors derive from a man aged 18 to 30 with acute or convalescent COVID-19.

The genes are TRBV19 and TRBJ2-1, with TRBD1 matching 7 bases. Germline values: CDR1 LNHDA, CDR2 SQIVND (reference sequence). CDR3 length equals 11 residues. V lost 10 bases to trimming and J lost 11 bases; unmatched junction nucleotides: 8. The CDR3 sequence: CATCDREKQFF. The DNA of the CDR3 is TGTGCCACCTGCGACAGGGAGAAGCAGTTCTTC.

The count of this clone is one. The CDR3 sequence is CASSLGQGFPLGYTF. The CDR3 coding sequence is TGTGCCAGCAGTTTAGGACAGGGATTTCCCTTGGGCTACACCTTC. The rearrangement uses TRBV3-1 (or the pseudogene TRBV3-2) and TRBJ1-2, with 8 positions matching TRBD1. The germline gives CDR1 LGHDT, CDR2 YNNKEL (reference sequence). The CDR3 has 15 residues. Germline trimming cut 6 bases from V and 8 bases from J; bases unmatched to any gene: 14.

The chain is built from TRBV4-1 and TRBJ2-7; D is perhaps TRBD2 (6 bases). Between the trimmed V and J ends, which lost 6 bases and 0 bases, there was a span of 9 bases. Germline assignment: CDR1 MGHRA and CDR2 YSYEKL. The length of the CDR3 is 13 residues. This CDR3 is CASRRDFSYEQYF. CDR3 DNA: TGCGCCAGCAGGCGGGACTTCTCCTACGAGCAGTACTTC.

The chain uses TRBV30 and TRBJ2-7; the match to TRBD1 covers 11 bases. The ends lost 3 bases at V and 2 bases at J; junction bases unmatched: 0. In germline, CDR1 is GTSNPN, CDR2 SVGIG (reference sequence). The CDR3 spans 13 residues. In nucleotides, the CDR3 is TGTGCCTGGAGGGACAGGGGGCCCTACGAGCAGTACTTC. Translating gives CAWRDRGPYEQYF.

The V gene is TRBV5-1, the J gene TRBJ2-5; 12 nucleotides match TRBD1. This CDR3 comprises 15 residues. V was pared by 3 bases and J by 5 bases, with 5 bases of the junction left unmatched. Germline-derived CDR1 and CDR2 are SGHRS and YFSETQ. The CDR3 bases are TGCGCCAGCAGCTCCCGGGACAGGGGGCAGGAGACCCAGTACTTC. It specifies CASSSRDRGQETQYF.

The V gene is TRBV19, the J gene TRBJ2-7, with D possibly TRBD2 on 5 matching bases. The CDR3 totals 13 residues. Germline-derived CDR1 and CDR2 are LNHDA and SQIVND (reference sequence). The germline V and J ends were trimmed by 1 base and 3 bases, with 7 bases remaining between them. DNA for the CDR3: TGTGCCAGTAGTATAGGCGGGTACTACGAGCAGTACTTC. Protein product: CASSIGGYYEQYF.

This clone is a singleton in its sample. The chain combines TRBV5-6 with TRBJ2-3, with TRBD2 matching over 7 bases. The CDR3 loop spans 16 amino acids. Germline CDR1 and CDR2: SGHDT and YYEEEE. The junction had 9 bases not matched to a gene; V was cut back by 0 bases and J by 5 bases. CDR3 sequence: CASSLESAGKRDTQYF. CDR3 bases: TGTGCCAGCAGCTTGGAGTCAGCGGGAAAGCGAGATACGCAGTATTTT. Filled out from reference TRBV5-6 and TRBJ2-3, the complete variable domain reads DAGVTQSPTHLIKTRGQQVTLRCSPKSGHDTVSWYQQALGQGPQFIFQYYEEEERQRGNFPDRFSGHQFPNYSSELNVNALLLGDSALYLCASSLESAGKRDTQYFGPGTRLTVL.

The chain recombines TRBV6-5 with TRBJ1-1; D is undetermined. Trimming cost V 8 bases and J 3 bases, with 10 bases left between them. The CDR3 runs 12 residues. Germline CDR1 MNHEY, CDR2 SVGAGI. CDR3 sequence reads: CASFTIDTEAFF. CDR3 DNA sequence: TGTGCCAGCTTTACCATAGACACTGAAGCTTTCTTT.

The rearrangement links TRBV25-1 to TRBJ2-7, with D possibly matching TRBD2 (5 bases). The V and J ends lost 1 base and 5 bases respectively, with 9 bases between them. Germline V lookup: CDR1 MGHDK, CDR2 SYGVNS. There are 13 residues in the CDR3. CDR3 region: CASSESAGDEQYF. CDR3 sequence (DNA): TGTGCCAGCAGTGAATCTGCCGGGGACGAGCAGTACTTC.

The chain carries TRBV4-1 and TRBJ1-3; D gene ambiguous. The CDR3 totals 16 residues. V lost 0 bases and J 0 bases, leaving 9 bases between the germline ends. CDR1 MGHRA and CDR2 YSYEKL come from the germline V gene. The CDR3 spells CASSQDSSRSGNTIYF. The CDR3 DNA follows: TGCGCCAGCAGCCAAGACAGTTCCCGCTCTGGAAACACCATATATTTT.

V usage is TRBV12-5 and J usage is TRBJ2-7; D may be TRBD1 (7 bases). V lost 2 bases to trimming and J lost 6 bases, with 20 bases between them. Per the germline V gene, CDR1 is LGHNT and CDR2 is FRNRAP. CDR3 length: 16 amino acids. In nucleotides, the CDR3 is TGTGCTAGTGGTTTGACCACAGGGGAGGTTTTCTCCGAGCAGTACTTC. Translating it yields CASGLTTGEVFSEQYF.

The V call is TRBV30, the J call TRBJ1-1; D perhaps matches TRBD1 (6 bases). CDR1 and CDR2 (germline): GTSNPN, SVGIG (reference sequence). Between the trimmed V and J ends, which lost 4 bases and 0 bases, there was a span of 12 bases. The CDR3 extends over 14 amino acids. CDR3 sequence reads: CAWIPGHLNTEAFF. The CDR3 nucleotides are TGTGCCTGGATCCCGGGACACTTGAACACTGAAGCTTTCTTT.

This chain links TRBV9 with TRBJ1-1, with 8 bases fitting TRBD1. Trimming cost V 3 bases and J 4 bases; bases outside gene matches: 5. The CDR3 extends over 14 amino acids. The germline gives CDR1 SGDLS, CDR2 YYNGEE. In DNA, the CDR3 is TGTGCCAGCAGCGCCTTTACAGGGGGCACTGAAGCTTTCTTT. Its protein is CASSAFTGGTEAFF.

This clone was counted only a few times. This chain links TRBV5-5 with TRBJ1-2; TRBD1 is a possible D gene (5 bases). Per the germline V gene, CDR1 is SGHKS and CDR2 is YYEKEE (reference sequence). The CDR3 consists of 18 residues. Trimming took off 0 bases at V and 0 bases at J, with 18 bases between the two ends. This CDR3 reads CASSLEGSRASSNYGYTF. The CDR3 bases are TGTGCCAGCAGCTTGGAAGGCAGCAGGGCTTCTTCTAACTATGGCTACACCTTC. The full variable domain, completed using reference TRBV5-5 and TRBJ1-2, is DAGVTQSPTHLIKTRGQQVTLRCSPISGHKSVSWYQQVLGQGPQFIFQYYEKEERGRGNFPDRFSARQFPNYSSELNVNALLLGDSALYLCASSLEGSRASSNYGYTFGSGTRLTVV.

This chain links TRBV20-1 with TRBJ2-5, with 9 bases aligning to TRBD1. This CDR3 contains 14 residues. Losses at the gene ends were 3 bases for V and 4 bases for J; bases not matched to a gene: 6. Germline V gene data show CDR1 as DFQATT and CDR2 as SNEGSKA (reference sequence). CDR3 nucleotides: TGCAGTGCTAGTCTCACAGGGGGCCCAGAGACCCAGTACTTC. Residues: CSASLTGGPETQYF.

V gene TRBV3-1 (or the pseudogene TRBV3-2) combines with J gene TRBJ1-4, with D unresolved. The V gene lost 5 bases and the J gene lost 5 bases, with 12 bases spanning the gap. Germline CDR1 LGHDT, CDR2 YNNKEL (reference sequence). CDR3 length: 14 amino acids. The CDR3 spells CASSSNRVNEKLFF. In nucleotides, the CDR3 is TGTGCCAGCAGCTCAAACCGAGTAAATGAAAAACTGTTTTTT.

This chain connects TRBV5-4 to TRBJ1-1; 9 nucleotides line up with TRBD1. V shed 5 bases, J shed 3 bases, and the junction held 5 bases outside the gene matches. Germline lookup yields CDR1 SGHNT and CDR2 YYREEE (reference sequence). The CDR3 is 14 amino acids. CDR3 coding DNA: TGTGCCAGCAGTACAGGGGGCAGGGACACTGAAGCTTTCTTT. Amino acids: CASSTGGRDTEAFF.

Only one count was recorded for this clone. The V gene is TRBV7-9, the J gene TRBJ1-2; D might be TRBD1 (5 bases). Germline V gene lookup returns CDR1 SEHNR and CDR2 FQNEAQ (reference sequence). The V gene lost 0 bases and the J gene lost 2 bases, with 10 bases spanning the gap. The CDR3 is made up of 15 amino acids. CDR3 sequence (DNA): TGTGCCAGCAGCTTAGCTCCAGGGCGGAACTATGGCTACACCTTC. Its translation: CASSLAPGRNYGYTF.

The rearrangement links TRBV11-2 to TRBJ1-1; a possible D gene is TRBD1 (6 bases). CDR1 SGHAT and CDR2 FQNNGV come from the germline V gene. Deletions cut 2 bases from V and 1 base from J, with 14 bases between. The CDR3 is 16 residues long. The CDR3 is CASSLSYRARNTEAFF. The CDR3 region has the DNA TGTGCCAGCAGCTTATCCTACAGGGCCCGGAACACTGAAGCTTTCTTT.

V is TRBV6-1 and J is TRBJ1-1; 9 bases are shared with TRBD1. V was pared by 2 bases and J by 7 bases, with 8 bases of the junction left unmatched. The CDR3 contains 15 residues. The germline CDR1 and CDR2 sequences are MNHNS and SASEGT. The CDR3 loop is CASSEPGTGSGEAFF. CDR3 DNA: TGTGCCAGCAGTGAACCCGGGACAGGGAGTGGTGAAGCTTTCTTT.

The genes are TRBV7-2 and TRBJ1-2, with TRBD1 identical over 10 bases. The J segment lost 8 bases and the V segment lost 5 bases, leaving 11 bases of the junction unmatched. The CDR3 has 15 residues. The germline V gene has CDR1 SGHTA and CDR2 FQGNSA. CDR3 in DNA: TGTGCCAGCAGCAAGACTACGGGGACAGGGGTCGGCTACACCTTC. This translates into CASSKTTGTGVGYTF.

This clone was counted a single time. This chain connects TRBV20-1 to TRBJ2-4; the D is unclear. The CDR3 contains 11 residues. Germline CDR1 DFQATT, CDR2 SNEGSKA (reference sequence). V dropped 1 base and J dropped 5 bases, with 3 bases sitting between them. CDR3 DNA sequence: TGCAGTGCTAGAGTCGAAAACATTCAGTACTTC. Its protein is CSARVENIQYF.

For this clone: This sample includes further DNA sequences coding for the same CDR3. V is TRBV18 and J is TRBJ1-1; weak D call: TRBD1 (6 bases). V gave up 6 bases and J gave up 0 bases, with 11 bases separating them. There are 14 residues in the CDR3. Per germline, CDR1 KGHSH and CDR2 LQKENI. CDR3 in amino acids: CASSPGQMNTEAFF. The CDR3 region has the DNA TGTGCCAGCTCGCCGGGACAAATGAACACTGAAGCTTTCTTT.

The V call is TRBV7-9, the J call TRBJ1-3; TRBD1 might be the D (6 bases). The CDR3 spans 13 residues. The germline CDR1 and CDR2 sequences are SEHNR and FQNEAQ (reference sequence). Between the trimmed V and J ends, which lost 9 bases and 1 base, there was a span of 10 bases. CDR3 amino acids: CASTGSSGNTIYF. The CDR3 bases are TGTGCCAGTACAGGGAGTTCTGGAAACACCATATATTTT.